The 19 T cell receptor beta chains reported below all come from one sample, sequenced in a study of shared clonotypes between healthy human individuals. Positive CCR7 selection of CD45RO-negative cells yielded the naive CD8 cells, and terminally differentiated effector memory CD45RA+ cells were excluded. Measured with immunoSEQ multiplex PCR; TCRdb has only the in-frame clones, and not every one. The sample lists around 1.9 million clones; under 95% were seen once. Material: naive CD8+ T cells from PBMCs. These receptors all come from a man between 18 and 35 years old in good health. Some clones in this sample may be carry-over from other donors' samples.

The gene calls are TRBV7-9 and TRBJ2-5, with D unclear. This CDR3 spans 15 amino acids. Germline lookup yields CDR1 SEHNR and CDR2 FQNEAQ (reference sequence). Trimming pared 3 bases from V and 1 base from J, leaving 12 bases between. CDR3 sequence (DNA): TGTGCCAGCAGCTTGGTTGTACAGCCCCAAGAGACCCAGTACTTC. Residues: CASSLVVQPQETQYF.

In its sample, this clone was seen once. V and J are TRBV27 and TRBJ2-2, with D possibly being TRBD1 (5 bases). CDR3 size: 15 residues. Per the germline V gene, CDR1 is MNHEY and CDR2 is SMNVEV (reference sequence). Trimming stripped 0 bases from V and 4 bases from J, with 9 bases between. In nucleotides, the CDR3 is TGTGCCAGCAGTTTATCGGCAGGGTTCACCGGGGAGCTGTTTTTT. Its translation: CASSLSAGFTGELFF.

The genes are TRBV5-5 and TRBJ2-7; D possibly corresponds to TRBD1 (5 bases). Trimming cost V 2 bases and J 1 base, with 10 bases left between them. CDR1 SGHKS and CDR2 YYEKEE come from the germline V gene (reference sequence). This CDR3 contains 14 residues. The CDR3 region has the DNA TGTGCCAGCAGCTTCTGGCAGGGTTCCTACGAGCAGTACTTC. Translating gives CASSFWQGSYEQYF.

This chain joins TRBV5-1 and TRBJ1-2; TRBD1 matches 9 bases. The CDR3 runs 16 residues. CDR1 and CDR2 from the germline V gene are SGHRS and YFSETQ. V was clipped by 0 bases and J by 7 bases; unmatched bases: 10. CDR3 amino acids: CASSLGLQGASGGYTF. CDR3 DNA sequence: TGCGCCAGCAGCTTGGGACTACAGGGGGCATCCGGTGGCTACACCTTC.

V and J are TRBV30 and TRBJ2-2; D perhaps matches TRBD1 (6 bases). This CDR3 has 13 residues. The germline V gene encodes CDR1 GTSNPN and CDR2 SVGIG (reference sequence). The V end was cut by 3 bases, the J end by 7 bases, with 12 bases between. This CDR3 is CAWRLGAGGELFF. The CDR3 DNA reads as TGTGCCTGGAGACTGGGGGCGGGCGGGGAGCTGTTTTTT.

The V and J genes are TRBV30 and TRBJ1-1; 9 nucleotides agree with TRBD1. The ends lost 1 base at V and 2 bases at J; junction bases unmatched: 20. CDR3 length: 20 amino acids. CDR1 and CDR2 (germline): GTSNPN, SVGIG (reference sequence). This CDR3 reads CAWSGTGIGQGTGFNTEAFF. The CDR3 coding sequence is TGTGCCTGGAGTGGGACTGGGATTGGACAGGGGACAGGGTTTAACACTGAAGCTTTCTTT.

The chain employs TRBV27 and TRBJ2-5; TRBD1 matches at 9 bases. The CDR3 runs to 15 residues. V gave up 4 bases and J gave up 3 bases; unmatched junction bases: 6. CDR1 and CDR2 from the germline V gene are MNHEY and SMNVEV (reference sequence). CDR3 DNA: TGTGCCAGCAGTTCTTTCCGGGACAGGGAAGAGACCCAGTACTTC. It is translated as CASSSFRDREETQYF.

This chain's CDR3 is CASSVAKERGSYEQYF. The CDR3 DNA sequence: TGTGCCAGCAGCGTAGCTAAGGAGCGGGGGTCCTACGAGCAGTACTTC. This chain joins TRBV9 and TRBJ2-7; 8 bases agree with TRBD2. V shed 0 bases and J 1 base; nucleotides not matched to a gene: 6. This CDR3 spans 16 amino acids. In germline, CDR1 is SGDLS, CDR2 YYNGEE.

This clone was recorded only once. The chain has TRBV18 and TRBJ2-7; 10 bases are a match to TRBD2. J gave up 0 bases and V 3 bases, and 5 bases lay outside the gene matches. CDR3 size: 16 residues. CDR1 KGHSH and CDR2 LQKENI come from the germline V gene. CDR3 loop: CASSPSIAGGSYEQYF. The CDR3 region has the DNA TGTGCCAGCTCACCGTCCATAGCGGGAGGCTCCTACGAGCAGTACTTC.

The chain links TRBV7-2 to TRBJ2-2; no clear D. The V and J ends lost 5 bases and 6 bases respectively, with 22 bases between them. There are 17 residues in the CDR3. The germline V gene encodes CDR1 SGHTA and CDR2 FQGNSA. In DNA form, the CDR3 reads TGTGCCAGCAGCCGAGTTGTGTGGGGAAGGACCCCCGGGGAGCTGTTTTTT. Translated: CASSRVVWGRTPGELFF.

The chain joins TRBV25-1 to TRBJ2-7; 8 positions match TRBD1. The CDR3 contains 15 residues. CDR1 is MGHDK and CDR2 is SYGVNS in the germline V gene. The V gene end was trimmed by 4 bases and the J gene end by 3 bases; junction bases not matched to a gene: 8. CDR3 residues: CASSAGTGDFYEQYF. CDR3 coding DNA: TGTGCCAGCAGTGCTGGGACAGGAGACTTCTACGAGCAGTACTTC.

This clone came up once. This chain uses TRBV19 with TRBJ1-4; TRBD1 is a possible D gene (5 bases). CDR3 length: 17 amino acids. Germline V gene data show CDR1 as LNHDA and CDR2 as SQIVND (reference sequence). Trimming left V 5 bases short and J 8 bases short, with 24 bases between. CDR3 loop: CASSPVTALRLGEKLFF. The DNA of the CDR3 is TGTGCCAGTAGTCCCGTGACAGCCTTGAGATTGGGGGAAAAACTGTTTTTT. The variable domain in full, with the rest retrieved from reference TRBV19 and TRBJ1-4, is DGGITQSPKYLFRKEGQNVTLSCEQNLNHDAMYWYRQDPGQGLRLIYYSQIVNDFQKGDIAEGYSVSREKKESFPLTVTSAQKNPTAFYLCASSPVTALRLGEKLFFGSGTQLSVL.

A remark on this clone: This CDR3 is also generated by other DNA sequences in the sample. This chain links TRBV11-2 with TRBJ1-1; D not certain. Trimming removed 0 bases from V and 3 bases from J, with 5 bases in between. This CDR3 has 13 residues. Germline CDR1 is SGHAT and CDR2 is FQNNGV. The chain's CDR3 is CASSLESDTEAFF. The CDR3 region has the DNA TGTGCCAGCAGCTTAGAGAGTGACACTGAAGCTTTCTTT.

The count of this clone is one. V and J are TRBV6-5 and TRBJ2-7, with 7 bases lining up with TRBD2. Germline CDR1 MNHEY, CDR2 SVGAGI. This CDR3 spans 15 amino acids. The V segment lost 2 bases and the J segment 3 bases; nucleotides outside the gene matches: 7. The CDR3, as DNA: TGTGCCAGCAGTTACGCGGGGGACGTTTACTACGAGCAGTACTTC. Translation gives CASSYAGDVYYEQYF.

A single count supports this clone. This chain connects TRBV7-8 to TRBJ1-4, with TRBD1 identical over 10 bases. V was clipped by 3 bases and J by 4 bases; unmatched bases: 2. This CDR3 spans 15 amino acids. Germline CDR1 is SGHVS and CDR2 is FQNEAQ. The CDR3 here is CASSFWDRGNEKLFF. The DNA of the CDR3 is TGTGCCAGCAGCTTTTGGGACAGGGGTAATGAAAAACTGTTTTTT.

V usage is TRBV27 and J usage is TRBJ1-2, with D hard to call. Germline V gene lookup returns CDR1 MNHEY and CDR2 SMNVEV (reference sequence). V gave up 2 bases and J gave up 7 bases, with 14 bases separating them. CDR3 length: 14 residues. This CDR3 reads CASSLNSAGSGYTF. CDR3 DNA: TGTGCCAGCAGTTTAAATTCGGCAGGCAGTGGCTACACCTTC.

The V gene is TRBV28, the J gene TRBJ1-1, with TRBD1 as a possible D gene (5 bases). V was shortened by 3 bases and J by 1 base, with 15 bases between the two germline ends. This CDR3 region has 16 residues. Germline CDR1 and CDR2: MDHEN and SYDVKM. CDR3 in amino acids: CASSFRGGGRNTEAFF. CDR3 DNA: TGTGCCAGCAGTTTCCGCGGGGGAGGAAGGAACACTGAAGCTTTCTTT.

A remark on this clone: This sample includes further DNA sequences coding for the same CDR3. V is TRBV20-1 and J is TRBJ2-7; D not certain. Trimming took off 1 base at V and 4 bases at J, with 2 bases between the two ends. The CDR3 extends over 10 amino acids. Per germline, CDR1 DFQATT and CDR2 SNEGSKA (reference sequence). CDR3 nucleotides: TGCAGTGCTAGAGGATACGAGCAGTACTTC. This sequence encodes CSARGYEQYF.

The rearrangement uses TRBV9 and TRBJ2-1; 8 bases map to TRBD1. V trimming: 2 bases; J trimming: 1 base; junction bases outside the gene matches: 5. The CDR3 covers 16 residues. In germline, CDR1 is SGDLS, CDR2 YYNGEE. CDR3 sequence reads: CASSVNRGASYNEQFF. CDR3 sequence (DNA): TGTGCCAGCAGCGTCAACAGGGGGGCGTCCTACAATGAGCAGTTCTTC. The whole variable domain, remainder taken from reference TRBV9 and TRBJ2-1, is DSGVTQTPKHLITATGQRVTLRCSPRSGDLSVYWYQQSLDQGLQFLIQYYNGEERAKGNILERFSAQQFPDLHSELNLSSLELGDSALYFCASSVNRGASYNEQFFGPGTRLTVL.